The rows below give T cell receptor beta chains drawn from one sample of a study of beta chain features in type 1 diabetes. Measured with immunoSEQ multiplex PCR; TCRdb has only the in-frame clones, and not every one. Here the sample spans hundreds of thousands of clones, less than 15% being singletons. The sequenced sample was naive CD4+ T cells from blood. Source of these receptors: a middle-aged woman in good health. Each CDR3 is given with its conserved first and last residue. A D gene is named only where the DNA matches it firmly. Where a row states a size, it is once, few, many or the class of an expanded clone; other rows omit it.

clone_size j_call d_call cdr3_length v_call cdr3_aa cdr3_nt
- TRBJ1-5 TRBD1 15 TRBV2 CASRPDRGSNQPQHF TGTGCCAGCAGACCCGACAGGGGGAGCAATCAGCCCCAGCATTTT
- TRBJ1-4 - 16 TRBV27 CASSFLGGASNEKLFF TGTGCCAGCAGTTTTTTAGGGGGGGCAAGTAATGAAAAACTGTTTTTT
few TRBJ2-1 TRBD2 15 TRBV5-1 CASSLRASGGNEQFF TGCGCCAGCAGCTTGAGGGCTAGCGGGGGAAATGAGCAGTTCTTC
few TRBJ2-7 TRBD1 13 TRBV7-8 CASRTGGTYEQYF TGTGCCAGCAGGACAGGGGGGACCTACGAGCAGTACTTC
- TRBJ2-7 TRBD1 14 TRBV7-9 CASSPRDRSYEQYF TGTGCCAGCAGCCCCCGGGACAGGTCCTACGAGCAGTACTTC
- TRBJ2-2 TRBD2 17 TRBV4-2 CASSPLLAGGGSGELFF TGTGCCAGCAGCCCACTTTTGGCGGGGGGTGGGTCCGGGGAGCTGTTTTTT
few TRBJ2-7 TRBD1 14 TRBV7-2 CASSSRDRTYEQYF TGTGCCAGCAGCTCCCGGGACAGAACCTACGAGCAGTACTTC
many TRBJ2-1 - 12 TRBV7-2 CASSLVAGIGFF TGTGCCAGCAGCTTAGTGGCGGGGATCGGGTTCTTC
- TRBJ1-6 - 13 TRBV5-1 CASSLEEDSPLHF TGCGCCAGCAGCTTGGAGGAGGATTCACCCCTCCACTTT
once TRBJ2-7 TRBD2 17 TRBV6-1 CASSGLAGGSATYEQYF TGTGCCAGCAGTGGACTAGCGGGGGGTTCTGCAACCTACGAGCAGTACTTC
- TRBJ2-1 - 12 TRBV6-6 CASSYANNEQFF TGTGCCAGCAGTTACGCGAACAATGAGCAGTTCTTC
- TRBJ2-5 TRBD2 15 TRBV5-1 CASSWNSGGAETQYF TGCGCCAGCAGCTGGAATAGCGGGGGGGCCGAGACCCAGTACTTC
few TRBJ1-1 - 15 TRBV6-5 CASSGDLGTITEAFF TGTGCCAGCAGTGGCGACCTTGGGACAATCACTGAAGCTTTCTTT
- TRBJ1-1 - 13 TRBV5-1 CASSPPLPGEAFF TGCGCCAGCAGCCCGCCCCTCCCGGGGGAAGCTTTCTTT
- TRBJ2-1 - 14 TRBV11-2 CASSFPAQYNEQFF TGTGCCAGCAGCTTTCCCGCTCAGTACAATGAGCAGTTCTTC
- TRBJ2-7 TRBD1 14 TRBV7-9 CASSLIGQGLGQYF TGTGCCAGCAGCTTAATTGGACAGGGTCTAGGGCAGTACTTC
few TRBJ1-5 - 14 TRBV6-1 CASSEIRVRQPQHF TGTGCCAGCAGTGAAATCAGGGTACGTCAGCCCCAGCATTTT
few TRBJ1-1 - 13 TRBV5-4 CASSLAQNTEAFF TGTGCCAGCAGCTTGGCCCAGAACACTGAAGCTTTCTTT
few TRBJ2-7 - 13 TRBV19 CASSRTGTYEQYF TGTGCCAGTAGTAGGACCGGGACCTACGAGCAGTACTTC
- TRBJ1-5 - 19 TRBV4-1 CASSLRGVEVWGQDQPQHF TGCGCCAGCAGCCTTCGAGGGGTCGAGGTGTGGGGGCAGGATCAGCCCCAGCATTTT
few TRBJ1-4 TRBD1 14 TRBV9 CASSGDRGRGKLFF TGTGCCAGCAGCGGGGACAGGGGGCGCGGGAAACTGTTTTTT
- TRBJ2-2 - 17 TRBV13 CASSSFRGGYNTGELFF TGTGCCAGCAGCTCTTTCAGGGGAGGGTACAACACCGGGGAGCTGTTTTTT
- TRBJ1-2 - 15 TRBV15 CATSRVEEGGRGYTF TGTGCCACCAGCAGAGTAGAAGAAGGCGGTCGAGGCTACACCTTC
few TRBJ1-2 TRBD1 16 TRBV18 CASSPLEQGSNYGYTF TGTGCCAGCTCACCACTCGAACAGGGGTCAAACTATGGCTACACCTTC
- TRBJ2-5 TRBD1 15 TRBV2 CASSADRPTQETQYF TGTGCCAGCAGTGCGGACAGGCCGACTCAAGAGACCCAGTACTTC
- TRBJ1-3 - 12 TRBV4-2 CASSQETTSIYF TGTGCCAGCAGCCAAGAGACAACATCCATATATTTT
few TRBJ2-3 TRBD2 16 TRBV5-6 CASSLWVLAVTDTQYF TGTGCCAGCAGCTTGTGGGTACTAGCGGTAACAGATACGCAGTATTTT
few TRBJ1-1 TRBD1 14 TRBV11-2 CASSVTGGLTEAFF TGTGCCAGCAGCGTGACAGGGGGTCTCACTGAAGCTTTCTTT
few TRBJ1-5 TRBD1 16 TRBV19 CASSVRTGSSNQPQHF TGTGCCAGTAGTGTACGGACAGGCAGTAGCAATCAGCCCCAGCATTTT
- TRBJ1-2 - 14 TRBV19 CASSIEVGARGYTF TGTGCCAGTAGTATAGAAGTGGGGGCGAGGGGCTACACCTTC
- TRBJ2-3 - 15 TRBV1 CTSSQDRTPTHTQYF TGCACCAGCAGCCAAGACCGGACTCCTACACATACGCAGTATTTT
few TRBJ2-7 - 14 TRBV7-9 CASSLAGSSYEQYF TGTGCCAGCAGCTTAGCAGGGAGCTCCTACGAGCAGTACTTC
few TRBJ2-7 TRBD1 13 TRBV5-6 CASSLDRGGEQYF TGTGCCAGCAGCCTGGACAGGGGAGGTGAGCAGTACTTC
few TRBJ2-1 - 11 TRBV11-2 CASSLPLEQFF TGTGCCAGCAGCTTACCGTTGGAGCAGTTCTTC
- TRBJ1-6 - 17 TRBV14 CASSQDPGWQANSPLHF TGTGCCAGCAGCCAAGATCCTGGGTGGCAGGCGAATTCACCCCTCCACTTT
- TRBJ2-5 - 14 TRBV9 CASSVGGDQETQYF TGTGCCAGCAGCGTAGGTGGAGACCAAGAGACCCAGTACTTC
many TRBJ2-3 - 13 TRBV29-1 CSVEGAATDTQYF TGCAGCGTTGAGGGGGCGGCCACAGATACGCAGTATTTT
- TRBJ1-2 TRBD1 11 TRBV29-1 CSVHRGKGYTF TGCAGCGTTCACAGGGGTAAGGGCTACACCTTC